This T cell receptor (beta chain) stems from a study of blood T cell repertoires in COVID-19. The germline V gene encodes CDR1 SGHNT and CDR2 YYREEE (reference sequence). The V end was cut by 0 bases, the J end by 8 bases, with 11 bases between. The CDR3 sequence is 14 residues long. TCRdb's table, derived via immunoSEQ multiplex PCR, lists solely in-frame clones and lacks some. The table lists over 30,000 clones, about 84% of them singletons. Sequencing was done on a sample of peripheral blood. This TCR was recovered from a man older than 75 with active or convalescent COVID-19. This rearrangement joins TRBV5-4 to TRBJ1-4; no firm D call. The CDR3 DNA follows: TGTGCCAGCAGCTTGGAGCTGGGCTACGAAAAACTGTTTTTT. It is translated as CASSLELGYEKLFF.